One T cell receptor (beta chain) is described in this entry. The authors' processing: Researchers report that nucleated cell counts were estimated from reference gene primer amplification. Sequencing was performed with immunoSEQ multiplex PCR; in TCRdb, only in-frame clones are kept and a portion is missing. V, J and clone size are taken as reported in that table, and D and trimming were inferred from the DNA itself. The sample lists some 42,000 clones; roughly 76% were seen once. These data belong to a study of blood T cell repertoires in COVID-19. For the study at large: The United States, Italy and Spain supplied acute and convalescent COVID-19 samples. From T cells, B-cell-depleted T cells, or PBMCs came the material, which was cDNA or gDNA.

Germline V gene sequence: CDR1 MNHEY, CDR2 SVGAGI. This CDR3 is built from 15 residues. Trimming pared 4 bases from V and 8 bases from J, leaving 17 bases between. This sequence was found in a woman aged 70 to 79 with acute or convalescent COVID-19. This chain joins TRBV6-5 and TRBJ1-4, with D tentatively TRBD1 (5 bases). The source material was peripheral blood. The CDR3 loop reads CASSSRAGGREKLFF. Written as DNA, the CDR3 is TGTGCCAGCAGTTCGAGGGCCGGGGGACGAGAAAAACTGTTTTTT.